The clone carrying this TCR beta chain has a handful of counts. The CDR3 spans 15 residues. Germline V gives CDR1 MNHEY, CDR2 SVGAGI. Trimming took 5 bases from V and 6 from J; bases not matched to a gene: 5. The data are from a study of blood T cell repertoires in COVID-19. Background on the study: Nucleic acid was either cDNA or gDNA, and it came from T cells, B-cell-depleted T cells, or PBMCs.

Original analysis: The authors estimated nucleated cell counts from reference gene primer amplification. Only in-frame clones appear in the TCRdb table, and some are missing; sequencing was by immunoSEQ multiplex PCR. V, J and clone size reflect that table, while D and trimming were determined from the DNA. The sample yields about 61,000 clones, about 77% seen once. Material: peripheral blood. The source is a man at least 80 years old with active or convalescent COVID-19. The chain couples TRBV6-5 to TRBJ2-2, with 11 positions matching TRBD1. The CDR3 reads CASSRDRGFPGELFF. CDR3 DNA sequence: TGTGCCAGCAGTCGGGACAGGGGGTTTCCCGGGGAGCTGTTTTTT.